This record looks at one T cell receptor (beta chain) sequence and its context. Its antigen is not known. This record belongs to a study of cytomegalovirus exposure and HLA in healthy donors. The study, taken as a whole, reports: Reportedly, cytomegalovirus status was diagnosed with high sensitivity and specificity. Rare TCR sequences dominated, though some public TCRs recurred in many donors.

Produced via immunoSEQ multiplex PCR; TCRdb's table is partial and in-frame only. The table includes about 180,000 clones, 75% to 90% detected once. The CDR3 contains 11 residues. From germline, CDR1 is DFQATT and CDR2 SNEGSKA (reference sequence). V lost 5 bases to trimming and J lost 8 bases; unmatched junction nucleotides: 2. Sequenced: PBMCs. The chain employs TRBV20-1 and TRBJ1-2, with 10 bases matching TRBD1. The receptor's source is a man between 18 and 35 years old in good health and CMV-seropositive. CDR3 loop: CSALTGGGYTF. The CDR3 DNA is TGCAGTGCTCTGACAGGGGGCGGCTACACCTTC.